Listed below are T cell receptor beta chains from one sample, sequenced in a study of CD8+ T cells in alopecia areata. TCRdb's table, derived via immunoSEQ multiplex PCR, lists solely in-frame clones and lacks some. This sample has about 150,000 clones; around 55% occur once, and the top ten carry around 4.8%. The sample taken for sequencing was CD4+ T cells sorted from blood. These receptors were taken from a human donor in good health. The CDR3 runs from the conserved cysteine through the conserved F or W. The D gene is left open where the match is weak. Only part of the rows carry a size: once, few, many, or a class if the clone is expanded.

D gene	V gene	clone size	J gene	CDR3 DNA	CDR3 protein
NA	TRBV5-1	NA	TRBJ1-2	TGCGCCAGCAGCTTCTGGAGTTCGGGAAGTGGTGGCTACACCTTC	CASSFWSSGSGGYTF
NA	TRBV7-2	few	TRBJ2-2	TGTGCCAGCAGCCCGTATACGAACACCGGGGAGCTGTTTTTT	CASSPYTNTGELFF
NA	TRBV6-6	NA	TRBJ1-2	TGTGCCAGCAGTACCTACAGAGGACGCTACACCTTC	CASSTYRGRYTF
NA	TRBV1	once	TRBJ2-4	TGCACCAGCAGCCAAGTACCGGGACTGGGTGAGGGCAAAAACATTCAGTACTTC	CTSSQVPGLGEGKNIQYF
NA	TRBV29-1	NA	TRBJ2-7	TGCAGCGTTTTAGAAATTACGGGATACGAGCAGTACTTC	CSVLEITGYEQYF
NA	TRBV6-5	NA	TRBJ2-1	TGTGCCAGCAGTTATGTGGGCCCAGGGGATGAGCAGTTCTTC	CASSYVGPGDEQFF
TRBD1	TRBV29-1	NA	TRBJ1-5	TGCAGCGCCGAGGGAGGGGGCGACAATCAGCCCCAGCATTTT	CSAEGGGDNQPQHF
NA	TRBV7-8	NA	TRBJ2-1	TGTGCCAGCAGCTTCCTCGGTAGCAATGAGCAGTTCTTC	CASSFLGSNEQFF
NA	TRBV5-4	NA	TRBJ2-2	TGTGCCAGCAGCGTTTGGGCCGGGGAGCTGTTTTTT	CASSVWAGELFF
NA	TRBV6-6	few	TRBJ1-1	TGTGCCAGCAGTGCCGGGACGGTGAACACTGAAGCTTTCTTT	CASSAGTVNTEAFF
NA	TRBV29-1	NA	TRBJ1-1	TGCAGCGCCGGGAGGGGAGGGAACACTGAAGCTTTCTTT	CSAGRGGNTEAFF
NA	TRBV28	NA	TRBJ2-7	TGTGCCAGCACCCCGGGACGGAGCTCCTACGAGCAGTACTTC	CASTPGRSSYEQYF
NA	TRBV30	NA	TRBJ2-1	TGTGCCTGGGATAACGGCGGGGCTATTACCAATGAGCAGTTCTTC	CAWDNGGAITNEQFF
TRBD2	TRBV27	once	TRBJ2-5	TGTGCCAGCAGTTTATCCTCTAGCGGGTTGGAGACCCAGTACTTC	CASSLSSSGLETQYF
NA	TRBV30	NA	TRBJ1-3	TGTGCCTGGACCTTTGGGGTATCCTCTGGAAACACCATATATTTT	CAWTFGVSSGNTIYF
NA	TRBV4-2	NA	TRBJ2-1	TGTGCCAGCAGCCAAGGTAGGGTTTACAATGAGCAGTTCTTC	CASSQGRVYNEQFF
NA	TRBV5-1	few	TRBJ1-2	TGCGCCAGCAGCCCACAGGGTTACGGCTACACCTTC	CASSPQGYGYTF
TRBD1	TRBV4-1	NA	TRBJ2-1	TGCGCCAGCAGCCAAGTTAGGTCAGGGGGCTCCTACAATGAGCAGTTCTTC	CASSQVRSGGSYNEQFF
TRBD2	TRBV5-4	NA	TRBJ2-7	TGTGCCAGCAGCCCGGGGGGGAGCTACGAGCAGTACTTC	CASSPGGSYEQYF
TRBD2	TRBV7-2	once	TRBJ2-1	TGTGCCAGCAGCTCAGGGACTAGCGGACTCAATGAGCAGTTCTTC	CASSSGTSGLNEQFF
TRBD2	TRBV27	NA	TRBJ2-4	TGTGCCAGCCGTTCTAGCGGCCTAGCCAAAAACATTCAGTACTTC	CASRSSGLAKNIQYF
TRBD1	TRBV28	few	TRBJ1-4	TGTGCCAGCAGTTTCGGACAGGGGGCGGAAAAACTGTTTTTT	CASSFGQGAEKLFF
NA	TRBV5-4	NA	TRBJ1-2	TGTGCCAGCAGCTTGGCTTTGAGAGAGTTCGGGGGTGGCTACACCTTC	CASSLALREFGGGYTF
NA	TRBV2	few	TRBJ1-4	TGTGCCAGCAGTGAGGAGGGAAGAGGAAAACTGTTTTTT	CASSEEGRGKLFF
TRBD2	TRBV5-6	NA	TRBJ2-7	TGTGCCAGCAGCGGGCGGACTAGCGGGAGTCTGAGGGAGCAGTACTTC	CASSGRTSGSLREQYF
TRBD1	TRBV18	few	TRBJ1-5	TGTGCCAGCTCACCGGGACAGGGCAATCAGCCCCAGCATTTT	CASSPGQGNQPQHF